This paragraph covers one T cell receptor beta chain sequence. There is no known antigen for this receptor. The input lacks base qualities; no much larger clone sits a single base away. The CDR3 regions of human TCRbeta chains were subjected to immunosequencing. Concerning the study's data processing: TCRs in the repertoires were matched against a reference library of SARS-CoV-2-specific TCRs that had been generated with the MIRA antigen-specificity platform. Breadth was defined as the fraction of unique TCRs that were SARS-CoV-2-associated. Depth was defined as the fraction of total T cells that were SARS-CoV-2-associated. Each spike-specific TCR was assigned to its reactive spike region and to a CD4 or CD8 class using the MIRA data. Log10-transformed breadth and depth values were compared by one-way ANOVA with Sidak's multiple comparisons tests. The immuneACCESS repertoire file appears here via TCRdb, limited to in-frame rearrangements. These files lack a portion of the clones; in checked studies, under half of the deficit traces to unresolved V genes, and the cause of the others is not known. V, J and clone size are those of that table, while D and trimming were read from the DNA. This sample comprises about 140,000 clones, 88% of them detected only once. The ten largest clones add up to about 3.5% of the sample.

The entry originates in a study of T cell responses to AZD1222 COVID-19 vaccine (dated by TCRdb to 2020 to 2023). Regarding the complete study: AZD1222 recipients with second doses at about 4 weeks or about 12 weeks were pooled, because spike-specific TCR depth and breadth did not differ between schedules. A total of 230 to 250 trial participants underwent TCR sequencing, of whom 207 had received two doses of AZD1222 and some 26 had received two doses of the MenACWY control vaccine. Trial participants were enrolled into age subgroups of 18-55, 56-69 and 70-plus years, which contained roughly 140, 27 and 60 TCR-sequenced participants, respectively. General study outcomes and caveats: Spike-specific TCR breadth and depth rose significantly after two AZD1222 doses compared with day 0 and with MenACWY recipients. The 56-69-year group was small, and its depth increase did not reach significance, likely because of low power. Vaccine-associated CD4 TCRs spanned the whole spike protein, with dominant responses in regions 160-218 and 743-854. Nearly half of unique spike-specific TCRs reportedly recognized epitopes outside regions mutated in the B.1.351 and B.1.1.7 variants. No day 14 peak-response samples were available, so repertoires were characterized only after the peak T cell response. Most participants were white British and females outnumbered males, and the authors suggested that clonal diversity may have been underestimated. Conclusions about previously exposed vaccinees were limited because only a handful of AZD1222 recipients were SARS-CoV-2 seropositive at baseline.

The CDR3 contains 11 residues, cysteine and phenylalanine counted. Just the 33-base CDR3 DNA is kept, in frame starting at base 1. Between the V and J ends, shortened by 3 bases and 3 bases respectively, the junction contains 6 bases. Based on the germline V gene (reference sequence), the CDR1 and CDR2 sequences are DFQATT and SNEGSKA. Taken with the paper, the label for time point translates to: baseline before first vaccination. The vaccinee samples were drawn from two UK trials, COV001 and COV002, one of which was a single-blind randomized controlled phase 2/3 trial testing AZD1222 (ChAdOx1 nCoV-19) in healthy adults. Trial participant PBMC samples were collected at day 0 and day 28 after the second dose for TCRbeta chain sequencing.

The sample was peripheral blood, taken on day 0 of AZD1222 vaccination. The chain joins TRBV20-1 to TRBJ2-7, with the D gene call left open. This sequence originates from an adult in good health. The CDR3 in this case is CSASMDYEQYF. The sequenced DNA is TGCAGTGCTAGTATGGACTACGAGCAGTACTTC.